These T cell receptor beta chains were read from a single sample in a study of blood T cell repertoires in COVID-19. Here immunoSEQ multiplex PCR was the method, and the copy in TCRdb shows in-frame clones only, minus some. The sample yields 200,000 or so clones, roughly 92% seen once. The sample was peripheral blood. Source of these receptors: a man between 60 and 75 years old with COVID-19, enrolled during active disease. The CDR3 runs from the conserved cysteine through the conserved F or W. The D gene is left open where the match is weak. Rows give clone size only sometimes, using once, few, many, or a class for an expanded clone.

clone_size d_call j_call v_call cdr3_nt cdr3_aa
. TRBD2 TRBJ2-1 TRBV7-2 TGTGCCAGCAGCCCCCAGGGACTAGCGGGCAATGAGCAGTTCTTC CASSPQGLAGNEQFF
. TRBD1 TRBJ1-2 TRBV29-1 TGCAGCGTTTCGGGGGACAGGGATAACTATGGCTACACCTTC CSVSGDRDNYGYTF
. TRBD2 TRBJ2-7 TRBV27 TGTGCCAGCAGTTTATCTAGCGGGTACTACGAGCAGTACTTC CASSLSSGYYEQYF
. . TRBJ2-1 TRBV4-1 TGCGCCAGCAGCCCCCCCCACATAAGCTCCTACAATGAGCAGTTCTTC CASSPPHISSYNEQFF
. . TRBJ1-5 TRBV15 TGTGCCACCAGCATACAGGGATTTAGCAATCAGCCCCAGCATTTT CATSIQGFSNQPQHF
. . TRBJ1-1 TRBV18 TGTGCCAGCTCACCGGACATGAACACTGAAGCTTTCTTT CASSPDMNTEAFF
. TRBD1 TRBJ1-5 TRBV30 TGTGCCTGGAGCGCCGGGACAGGGGGCTTTCAGCCCCAGCATTTT CAWSAGTGGFQPQHF
. TRBD1 TRBJ2-2 TRBV6-6 TGTGCCACGTCAGCCCGGGACAGGGGGACCGGGGAGCTGTTTTTT CATSARDRGTGELFF
. TRBD2 TRBJ2-1 TRBV24-1 TGTGCCACCAGTGATAGTAGCGGGGCTCCGAATGAGCAGTTCTTC CATSDSSGAPNEQFF
. . TRBJ2-2 TRBV28 TGTGCCAGCAGTACAGTTGGAGCGGCGCCCCCCGGGGAGCTGTTTTTT CASSTVGAAPPGELFF
. . TRBJ1-2 TRBV12-3/TRBV12-4 TGTGCCAGCAACCTCGGGGGTCCCTATGGCTACACCTTC CASNLGGPYGYTF
. . TRBJ2-7 TRBV5-1 TGCGCCAGCAGCCCAGGACAGTACGAGCAGTACTTC CASSPGQYEQYF
. TRBD1 TRBJ2-2 TRBV3-1/TRBV3-2 TGTGCCAGCAGCCAAGCCTCGACAGGGCCACACGGGGAGCTGTTTTTT CASSQASTGPHGELFF
. TRBD2 TRBJ2-1 TRBV25-1 TGTGCCAGCAGTGACCCTACTAGCGGCCATGAGCAGTTCTTC CASSDPTSGHEQFF
. TRBD2 TRBJ2-1 TRBV28 TGTGCCAGCAGTTTGAGTGCGGGAGGTAACAATGAGCAGTTCTTC CASSLSAGGNNEQFF
. . TRBJ2-1 TRBV12-5 TGTGCTAGTGGGGGAGAACCCTCCTACAATGAGCAGTTCTTC CASGGEPSYNEQFF
. TRBD1 TRBJ2-7 TRBV18 TGTGCCAGCTCACTCACCCAGGACAGGGAGACCCACGAGCAGTACTTC CASSLTQDRETHEQYF
. . TRBJ2-1 TRBV18 TGTGCCAGCTCCACAGGCGTACATAATGAGCAGTTCTTC CASSTGVHNEQFF
. . TRBJ1-6 TRBV15 TGTGCCACCAGCGGAACGGGGGGTATGAATTCACCCCTCCACTTT CATSGTGGMNSPLHF
once TRBD1 TRBJ2-7 TRBV6-2/TRBV6-3 TGTGCCAGCAGTTACCGGACAGGGCTCGCCCACGAGCAGTACTTC CASSYRTGLAHEQYF
. TRBD1 TRBJ1-1 TRBV4-2 TGTGCCAGCAGCCAAGATTGGAGGGGGCCTTCGAACACTGAAGCTTTCTTT CASSQDWRGPSNTEAFF
. . TRBJ1-4 TRBV27 TGTGCCAGCAGCCGACAGGTCGCAGGTGAAAAACTGTTTTTT CASSRQVAGEKLFF
. . TRBJ2-1 TRBV19 TGTGCCAGTAGTCCCCCCCGCGGCTACAATGAGCAGTTCTTC CASSPPRGYNEQFF
. TRBD2 TRBJ2-5 TRBV5-1 TGCGCCAGCAGCCCAGCGGGGGGGCAGCAAGAGACCCAGTACTTC CASSPAGGQQETQYF
. TRBD2 TRBJ2-1 TRBV4-3 TGCGCCAGCAGCGAAGGAGTTAGCGGGCTCTACAATGAGCAGTTCTTC CASSEGVSGLYNEQFF
. . TRBJ1-1 TRBV18 TGTGCCAGCTCACCGGACACCCACTCTCAAGCTTTCTTT CASSPDTHSQAFF
. TRBD1 TRBJ1-2 TRBV3-1/TRBV3-2 TGTGCCAGCAGCCAAACAAAACAGGGGAACTATGGCTACACCTTC CASSQTKQGNYGYTF
. TRBD1 TRBJ1-5 TRBV30 TGTGCCTGGAGAGACAGGGGCCTAGATCAGCCCCAGCATTTT CAWRDRGLDQPQHF
. . TRBJ2-1 TRBV7-9 TGTGCCAGCAGCTTAGGCTACTTCAATGAGCAGTTCTTC CASSLGYFNEQFF
. . TRBJ2-3 TRBV7-2 TGTGCCAGCAGCTTAGTGTCGAGCTCCACAGATACGCAGTATTTT CASSLVSSSTDTQYF
. . TRBJ2-5 TRBV7-8 TGTGCCAGCAGCCCCGATGGATTAGGGGTGGGGGAGACCCAGTACTTC CASSPDGLGVGETQYF
few TRBD1 TRBJ1-5 TRBV19 TGTGCCAGTACCCAAGACAGGGCGAGCAATCAGCCCCAGCATTTT CASTQDRASNQPQHF
. TRBD1 TRBJ1-2 TRBV7-9 TGTGCCAGCAGCTTAGACGGGGACAGAAACTATGGCTACACCTTC CASSLDGDRNYGYTF
. . TRBJ1-1 TRBV7-9 TGTGCCAGCAGCCAACAGGCGAACACTGAAGCTTTCTTT CASSQQANTEAFF
. TRBD1 TRBJ1-5 TRBV18 TGTGCCAGCTCAGCTATCGACAGGGAAGGTCAGCCCCAGCATTTT CASSAIDREGQPQHF
. TRBD1 TRBJ1-5 TRBV24-1 TGTGCCACCAGTGATAGAGGGACAGGGCATCAGCCCCAGCATTTT CATSDRGTGHQPQHF
. TRBD1 TRBJ1-3 TRBV5-1 TGCGCCAGCGGGGACAGCCCTTTCTCTGGAAACACCATATATTTT CASGDSPFSGNTIYF
. TRBD1 TRBJ2-7 TRBV29-1 TGCAGCGTTGGTGGACAGGGGTCCTACGAGCAGTACTTC CSVGGQGSYEQYF
. TRBD2 TRBJ2-7 TRBV10-3 TGTGCCATCACTTCGACGGGGGAGGGCTACGAGCAGTACTTC CAITSTGEGYEQYF
. . TRBJ2-7 TRBV5-4 TGTGCCAGCACCTCACCACCGGGGTCAATAGGCTTAGGCGAGCAGTACTTC CASTSPPGSIGLGEQYF
. . TRBJ2-7 TRBV14 TGTGCCAGCAGCCGTCGGGGTCAATACGAGCAGTACTTC CASSRRGQYEQYF
. . TRBJ1-2 TRBV10-2 TGCGCCAGCAGTGCAATCGTAGCAAACTATGGCTACACCTTC CASSAIVANYGYTF
. . TRBJ1-2 TRBV4-1 TGCGCCAGCAGCCAAGAAGGGCAGCCTCCAAGGGGAGGCTACACCTTC CASSQEGQPPRGGYTF
. . TRBJ2-1 TRBV29-1 TGCAGCGTTGGCAACCAGGGGAGTGAGCAGTTCTTC CSVGNQGSEQFF
. TRBD2 TRBJ2-7 TRBV19 TGTGCCAGTAGTATCCCTTTAGCGGGACCAAATACGCAGCAGTACTTC CASSIPLAGPNTQQYF
. TRBD1 TRBJ1-2 TRBV5-1 TGCGCCAGCAGCCGGGACAGGGTGGCCTATGGCTACACCTTC CASSRDRVAYGYTF
. TRBD1 TRBJ1-2 TRBV7-9 TGTGCCAGCAGCCCCCTTGGGACAGCCTATACCGGCTACACCTTC CASSPLGTAYTGYTF